A selection of T cell receptor beta chains follows, all from one sample in a study of cytomegalovirus exposure and HLA in healthy donors. This table comes from immunoSEQ multiplex PCR, and its TCRdb copy is limited to in-frame clones, with some not included. The table for this sample gives more than 100,000 clones. Sample: PBMCs. The receptors originated from a man between 40 and 49 years old in good health and CMV-seronegative. The CDR3 runs from the conserved cysteine through the conserved F or W. The D gene is left open where the match is weak.

TRBV6-1	TRBJ2-4	TRBD2	CASSEGLSYIQYF	TGTGCCAGCAGCGAGGGACTATCGTACATTCAGTACTTC
TRBV4-3	TRBJ2-1	NA	CASSQGLIVSRYNEQFF	TGCGCCAGCAGCCAAGGACTCATTGTCTCTCGATACAATGAGCAGTTCTTC
TRBV27	TRBJ2-1	NA	CASSFSGSGEQFF	TGTGCCAGCAGTTTTTCCGGGTCGGGTGAGCAGTTCTTC
TRBV5-1	TRBJ2-1	NA	CASRIDIASSYNEQFF	TGCGCCAGCAGAATTGATATAGCGAGCTCCTACAATGAGCAGTTCTTC
TRBV5-1	TRBJ2-3	TRBD2	CASSSSGSGVADTQYF	TGCGCCAGCAGCTCTAGCGGGAGCGGGGTGGCAGATACGCAGTATTTT
TRBV4-3	TRBJ1-3	NA	CASSQTSEGESGNTIYF	TGCGCCAGCAGCCAAACTTCCGAGGGGGAGTCTGGAAACACCATATATTTT
TRBV19	TRBJ1-5	TRBD1	CASSQDVGQGFYSNRPQHF	TGTGCCAGTAGCCAGGATGTGGGACAGGGGTTCTATAGCAATCGGCCCCAGCATTTT
TRBV7-7	TRBJ2-3	TRBD1	CASSPSTGEDTQYF	TGTGCCAGCAGCCCATCGACAGGGGAAGATACGCAGTATTTT
TRBV5-1	TRBJ1-1	NA	CASKQGNTEAFF	TGCGCCAGCAAGCAGGGGAACACTGAAGCTTTCTTT
TRBV4-1	TRBJ1-3	TRBD1	CASSQDGGGTGHLAGNTIYF	TGCGCCAGCAGCCAAGATGGGGGCGGGACAGGTCACCTCGCTGGAAACACCATATATTTT
TRBV7-2	TRBJ1-4	NA	CASSLGSGQMNEKLFF	TGTGCCAGCAGCTTAGGTTCCGGACAGATGAATGAAAAACTGTTTTTT
TRBV28	TRBJ1-5	TRBD1	CASSLFLRQGGNQPQHF	TGTGCCAGCAGTTTATTCCTTCGACAGGGGGGCAATCAGCCCCAGCATTTT
TRBV6-5	TRBJ2-7	NA	CASSKTGWSYEQYF	TGTGCCAGCAGTAAAACAGGGTGGTCCTACGAGCAGTACTTC
TRBV6-1	TRBJ1-5	NA	CATLDTLRDQPQHF	TGTGCCACCTTGGACACACTCAGAGATCAGCCCCAGCATTTT
TRBV7-9	TRBJ1-4	TRBD1	CASSPGQGNEKLFF	TGTGCCAGCAGCCCCGGACAGGGCAATGAAAAACTGTTTTTT